The clone carrying this T cell receptor (beta chain) was picked up many times. Its antigen is as yet unknown. The junction had 1 base not matched to a gene; V was cut back by 0 bases and J by 4 bases. This CDR3 has 14 amino acids. Per germline, CDR1 SGDLS and CDR2 YYNGEE. The data belong to a study of CD8 T cells in ankylosing spondylitis. Whole-study findings and limits: Disease-associated clones were reportedly significantly overrepresented in matched ankylosing spondylitis synovial fluid.

Each CDR3 protein is one row after TCRdb ran MiXCR on the 5' RACE reads. The repertoire consists of 250,000 or so distinct CDR3 sequences, with around a tenth occurring once and the leading ten covering around 6.5%. The specimen sequenced was blood, either unsorted or a sorted T cell fraction (not recorded which). The TCR sequence derives from a male donor with ankylosing spondylitis or in good health (not recorded which). The V and J genes are TRBV9 and TRBJ2-1; TRBD2 aligns across 7 bases. The CDR3 sequence is CASSVVAGYNEQFF. Here the CDR3 DNA reads TGTGCCAGCAGCGTAGTAGCGGGTTACAATGAGCAGTTCTTC.